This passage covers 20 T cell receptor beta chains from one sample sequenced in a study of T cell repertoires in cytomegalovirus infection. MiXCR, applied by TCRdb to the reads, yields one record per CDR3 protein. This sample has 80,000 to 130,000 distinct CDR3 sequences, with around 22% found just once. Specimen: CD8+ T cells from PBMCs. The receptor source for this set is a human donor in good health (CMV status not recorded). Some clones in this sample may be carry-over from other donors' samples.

The CDR3 DNA sequence: TGTGCCTGGAGAGGAAACCGGGTTGAAGCTTTCTTT. It specifies CAWRGNRVEAFF. The rearrangement uses TRBV30 and TRBJ1-1; unclear D gene. The CDR3 is 12 amino acids. CDR1 and CDR2 from the germline V gene are GTSNPN and SVGIG (reference sequence). V was cut by 3 bases and J by 7 bases, with 12 bases left in between.

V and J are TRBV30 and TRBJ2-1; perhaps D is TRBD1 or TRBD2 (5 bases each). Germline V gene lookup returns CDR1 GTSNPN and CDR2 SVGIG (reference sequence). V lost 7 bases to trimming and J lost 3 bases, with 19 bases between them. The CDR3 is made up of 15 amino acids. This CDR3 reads CAFLGPGTVYNEQFF. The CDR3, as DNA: TGTGCCTTCCTGGGGCCCGGGACGGTCTACAATGAGCAGTTCTTC.

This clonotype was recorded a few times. In DNA form, the CDR3 reads TGTGCCAGCAGTTTAAAAAAGGGACCGATTTCTGAAGCTTTCTTT. It specifies CASSLKKGPISEAFF. The chain uses TRBV28 and TRBJ1-1; maybe TRBD1 (5 bases). CDR1 and CDR2 (germline): MDHEN, SYDVKM. Trimming pared 2 bases from V and 6 bases from J, leaving 16 bases between. This CDR3 contains 15 residues.

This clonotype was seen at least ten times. CDR3 coding DNA: TGTGCCAGCAGGTTTCTAGCGCATTTAGTCAATCAGCCCCAGCATTTT. Its protein is CASRFLAHLVNQPQHF. The rearrangement links TRBV28 to TRBJ1-5, with no clear D. This CDR3 region has 16 residues. The V end lost 6 bases, the J end lost 3 bases, and 18 bases lay between the germline ends. Germline V lookup: CDR1 MDHEN, CDR2 SYDVKM.

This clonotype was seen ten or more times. CDR3 DNA sequence: TGTGCCAGCAGCTTAAACAGGGGTCTCTCCTACAATGAGCAGTTCTTC. Protein sequence: CASSLNRGLSYNEQFF. The V call is TRBV7-2, the J call TRBJ2-1, with 7 positions matching TRBD1. Germline CDR1 reads SGHTA; CDR2 reads FQGNSA. Trimming at V came to 2 bases and at J to 0 bases, leaving 4 bases not matched to a gene. The CDR3 runs to 16 residues.

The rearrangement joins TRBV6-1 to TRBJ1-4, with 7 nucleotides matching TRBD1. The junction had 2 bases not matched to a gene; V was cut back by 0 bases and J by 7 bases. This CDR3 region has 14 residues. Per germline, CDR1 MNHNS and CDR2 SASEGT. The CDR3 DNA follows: TGTGCCAGCAGTGAAGCAGGGGGCGTTGAAAAACTGTTTTTT. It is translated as CASSEAGGVEKLFF.

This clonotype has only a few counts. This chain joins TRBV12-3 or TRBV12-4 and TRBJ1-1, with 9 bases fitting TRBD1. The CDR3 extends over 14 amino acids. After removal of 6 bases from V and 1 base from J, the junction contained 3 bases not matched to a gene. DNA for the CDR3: TGTGCCAGCAGGGGGGGACAGGGGAACACTGAAGCTTTCTTT. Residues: CASRGGQGNTEAFF.

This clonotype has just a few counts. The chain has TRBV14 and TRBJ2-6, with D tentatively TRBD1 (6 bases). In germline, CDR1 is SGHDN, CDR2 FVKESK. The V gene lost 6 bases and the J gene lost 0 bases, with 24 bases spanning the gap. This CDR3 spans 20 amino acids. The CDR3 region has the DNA TGTGCCAGCAGTCTAACCCCGGGACATCCATCATACTCTGGGGCCAACGTCCTGACTTTC. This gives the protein CASSLTPGHPSYSGANVLTF.

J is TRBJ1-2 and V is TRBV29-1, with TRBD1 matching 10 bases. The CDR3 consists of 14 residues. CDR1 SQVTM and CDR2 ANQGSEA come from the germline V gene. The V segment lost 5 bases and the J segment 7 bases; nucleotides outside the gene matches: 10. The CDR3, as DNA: TGCAGCGTTCGCGGACGGGACAGGGGACTTGGCTACACCTTC. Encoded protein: CSVRGRDRGLGYTF.

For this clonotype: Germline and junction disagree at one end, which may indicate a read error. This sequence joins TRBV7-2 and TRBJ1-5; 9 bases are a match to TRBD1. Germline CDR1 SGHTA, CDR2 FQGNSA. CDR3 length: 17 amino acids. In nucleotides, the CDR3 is TGTGCCAGCAGCTTAGGGCCGGGGACAGGGACGAATCAGTCCCAGCATTTT. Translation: CASSLGPGTGTNQSQHF.

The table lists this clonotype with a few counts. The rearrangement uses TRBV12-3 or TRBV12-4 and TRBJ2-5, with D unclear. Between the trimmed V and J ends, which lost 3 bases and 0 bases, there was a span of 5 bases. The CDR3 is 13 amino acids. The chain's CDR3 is CASSLGNQETQYF. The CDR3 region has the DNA TGTGCCAGCAGTTTGGGGAACCAAGAGACCCAGTACTTC.

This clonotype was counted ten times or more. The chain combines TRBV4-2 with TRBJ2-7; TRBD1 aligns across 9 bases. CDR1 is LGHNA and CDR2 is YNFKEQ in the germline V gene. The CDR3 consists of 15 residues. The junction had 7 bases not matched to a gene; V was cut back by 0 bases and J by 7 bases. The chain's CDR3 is CASSQDPQGANEQYF. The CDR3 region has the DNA TGTGCCAGCAGCCAAGACCCACAGGGGGCGAATGAGCAGTACTTC.

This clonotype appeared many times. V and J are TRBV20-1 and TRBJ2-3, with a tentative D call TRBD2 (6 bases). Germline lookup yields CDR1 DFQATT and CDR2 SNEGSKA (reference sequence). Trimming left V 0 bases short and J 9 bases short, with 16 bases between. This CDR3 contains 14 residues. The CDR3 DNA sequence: TGCAGTGCTAGAGAGGCGCGGGAAGCGGAAACGCAGTATTTT. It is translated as CSAREAREAETQYF.

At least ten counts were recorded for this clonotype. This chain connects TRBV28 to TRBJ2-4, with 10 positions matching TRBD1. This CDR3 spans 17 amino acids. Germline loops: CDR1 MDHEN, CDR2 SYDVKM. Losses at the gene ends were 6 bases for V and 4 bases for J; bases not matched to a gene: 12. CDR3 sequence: CASSWEPSGQGKNIQYF. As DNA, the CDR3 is TGTGCCAGCAGCTGGGAACCCTCGGGACAGGGGAAAAACATTCAGTACTTC.

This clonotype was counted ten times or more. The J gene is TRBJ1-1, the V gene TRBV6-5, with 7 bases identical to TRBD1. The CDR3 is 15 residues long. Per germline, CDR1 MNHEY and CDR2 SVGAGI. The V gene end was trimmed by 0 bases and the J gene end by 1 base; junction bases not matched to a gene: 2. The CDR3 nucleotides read TGTGCCAGCAGTTACTCAGGGACAGCGAACACTGAAGCTTTCTTT. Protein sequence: CASSYSGTANTEAFF.

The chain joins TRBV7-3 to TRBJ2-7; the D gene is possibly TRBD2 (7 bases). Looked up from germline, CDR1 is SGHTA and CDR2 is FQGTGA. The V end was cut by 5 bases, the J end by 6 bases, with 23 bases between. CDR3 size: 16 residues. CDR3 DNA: TGTGCCAGCAGCCAGTGGGGGGGGGGCGCGACGGGCGAGCAGTACTTC. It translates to CASSQWGGGATGEQYF.

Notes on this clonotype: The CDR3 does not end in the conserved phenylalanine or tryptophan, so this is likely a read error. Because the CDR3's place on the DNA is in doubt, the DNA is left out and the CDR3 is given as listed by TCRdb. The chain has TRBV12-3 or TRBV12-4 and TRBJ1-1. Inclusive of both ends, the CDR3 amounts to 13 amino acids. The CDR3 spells CASSIQRNNEDFL.

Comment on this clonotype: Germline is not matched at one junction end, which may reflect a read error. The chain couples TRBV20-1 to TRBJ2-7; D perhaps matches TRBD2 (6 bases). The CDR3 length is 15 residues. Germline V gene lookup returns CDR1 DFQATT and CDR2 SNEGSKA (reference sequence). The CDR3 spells CNARDLASAIYEQYF. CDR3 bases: TGCAATGCTAGAGATCTAGCGTCCGCCATCTACGAGCAGTACTTC.

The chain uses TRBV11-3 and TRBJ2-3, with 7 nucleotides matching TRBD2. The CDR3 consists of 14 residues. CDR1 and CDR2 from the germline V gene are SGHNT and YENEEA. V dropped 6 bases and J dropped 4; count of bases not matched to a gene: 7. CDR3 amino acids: CASSPHRGADTQYF. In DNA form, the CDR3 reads TGTGCCAGCAGTCCCCACCGGGGGGCAGATACGCAGTATTTT.

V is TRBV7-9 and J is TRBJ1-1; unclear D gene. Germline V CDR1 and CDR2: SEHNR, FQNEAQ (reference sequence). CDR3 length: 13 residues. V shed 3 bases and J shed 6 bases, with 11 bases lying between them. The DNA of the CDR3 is TGTGCCAGCAGCTTCGGTCTAAACGCTGAAGCTTTCTTT. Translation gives CASSFGLNAEAFF.